This T cell receptor beta chain was recovered during a study of cytomegalovirus exposure and HLA in healthy donors. This clone occurred a few times. Primers included in the PCR were 60 Vbeta and 13 Jbeta primers. The method was immunoSEQ multiplex PCR; TCRdb's version includes in-frame clones alone and lacks a portion of them. The sample contains some 110,000 clones, 74% of which appear only once. This CDR3 spans 12 amino acids. The germline V gene encodes CDR1 LNHDA and CDR2 SQIVND (reference sequence). Trimming left V 5 bases short and J 5 bases short, with 7 bases between. The clonotype was recovered from a woman aged 50 to 60 in good health and CMV-seropositive. The chain employs TRBV19 and TRBJ1-5, with D possibly being TRBD1 (5 bases). Sequencing was carried out using PBMCs. The CDR3 region has the DNA TGTGCCAGTAGTGACAGCCATCAGCCCCAGCATTTT. It codes for CASSDSHQPQHF.